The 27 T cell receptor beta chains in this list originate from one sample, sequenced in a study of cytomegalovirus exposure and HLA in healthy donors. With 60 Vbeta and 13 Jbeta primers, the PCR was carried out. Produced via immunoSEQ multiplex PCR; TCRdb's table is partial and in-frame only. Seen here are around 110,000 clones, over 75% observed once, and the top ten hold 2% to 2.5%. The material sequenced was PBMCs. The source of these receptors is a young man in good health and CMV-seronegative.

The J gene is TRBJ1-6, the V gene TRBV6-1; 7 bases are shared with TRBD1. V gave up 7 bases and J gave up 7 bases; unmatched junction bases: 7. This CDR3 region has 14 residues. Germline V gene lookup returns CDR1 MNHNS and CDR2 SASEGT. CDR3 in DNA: TGTGCCAGCAAGGTCGGGACAGAAAATTCACCCCTCCACTTT. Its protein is CASKVGTENSPLHF.

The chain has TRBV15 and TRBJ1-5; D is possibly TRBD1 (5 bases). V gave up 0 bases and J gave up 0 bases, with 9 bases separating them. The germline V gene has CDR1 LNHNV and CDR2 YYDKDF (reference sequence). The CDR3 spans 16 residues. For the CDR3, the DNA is TGTGCCACCAGCAGAGACGGGGGGGATAGCAATCAGCCCCAGCATTTT. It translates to CATSRDGGDSNQPQHF.

The DNA for the CDR3 is TGTGCCAGCAGCCCCACCGGAGCCCAGGGGACCCAGTACTTC. Protein sequence: CASSPTGAQGTQYF. The V gene is TRBV5-6, the J gene TRBJ2-5, with D perhaps matching TRBD1 (5 bases). The CDR3 length is 14 residues. The V end was cut by 4 bases, the J end by 7 bases, with 17 bases between. Germline CDR1 SGHDT, CDR2 YYEEEE. The whole variable domain, filled in from reference TRBV5-6 and TRBJ2-5, reads DAGVTQSPTHLIKTRGQQVTLRCSPKSGHDTVSWYQQALGQGPQFIFQYYEEEERQRGNFPDRFSGHQFPNYSSELNVNALLLGDSALYLCASSPTGAQGTQYFGPGTRLLVL.

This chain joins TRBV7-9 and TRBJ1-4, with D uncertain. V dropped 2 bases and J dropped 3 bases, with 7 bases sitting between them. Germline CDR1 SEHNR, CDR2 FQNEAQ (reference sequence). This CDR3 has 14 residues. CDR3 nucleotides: TGTGCCAGCAGCTTATCGAGATCTAATGAAAAACTGTTTTTT. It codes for CASSLSRSNEKLFF. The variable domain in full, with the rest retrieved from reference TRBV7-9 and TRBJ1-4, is DTGVSQNPRHKITKRGQNVTFRCDPISEHNRLYWYRQTLGQGPEFLTYFQNEAQLEKSRLLSDRFSAERPKGSFSTLEIQRTEQGDSAMYLCASSLSRSNEKLFFGSGTQLSVL.

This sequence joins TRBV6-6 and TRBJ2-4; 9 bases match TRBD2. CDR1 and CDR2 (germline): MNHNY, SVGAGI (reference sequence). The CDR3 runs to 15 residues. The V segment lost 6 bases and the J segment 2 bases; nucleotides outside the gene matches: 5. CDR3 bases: TGTGCCAGCAGAGCCGGACTAGCGACCAAAAACATTCAGTACTTC. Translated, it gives CASRAGLATKNIQYF.

The CDR3 here is CASGTTGQQETQYF. Here the CDR3 DNA reads TGTGCCAGCGGCACGACAGGGCAGCAAGAGACCCAGTACTTC. V usage is TRBV27 and J usage is TRBJ2-5; 7 positions agree with TRBD1. This CDR3 is built from 14 residues. The V and J ends lost 8 bases and 2 bases, in that order; junction bases with no gene match: 8. The germline V gene has CDR1 MNHEY and CDR2 SMNVEV (reference sequence).

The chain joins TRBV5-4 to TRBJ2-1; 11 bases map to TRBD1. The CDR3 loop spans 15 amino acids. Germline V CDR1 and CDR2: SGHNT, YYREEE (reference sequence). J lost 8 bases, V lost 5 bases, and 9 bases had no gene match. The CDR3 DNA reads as TGTGCCAGCAGTTCGGACAGGGGGCTTCGGGATGAGCAGTTCTTC. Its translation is CASSSDRGLRDEQFF.

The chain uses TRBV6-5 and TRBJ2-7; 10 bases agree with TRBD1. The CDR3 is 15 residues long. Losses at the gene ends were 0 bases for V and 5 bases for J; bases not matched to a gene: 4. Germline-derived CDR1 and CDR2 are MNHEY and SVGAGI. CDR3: CASSYSLGTGDEQYF. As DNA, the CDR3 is TGTGCCAGCAGTTACTCCCTCGGGACAGGGGACGAGCAGTACTTC.

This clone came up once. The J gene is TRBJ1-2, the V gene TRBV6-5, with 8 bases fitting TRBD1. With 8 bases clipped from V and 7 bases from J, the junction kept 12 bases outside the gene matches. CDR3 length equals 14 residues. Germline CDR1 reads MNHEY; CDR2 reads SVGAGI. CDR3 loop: CASSADRELFGYTF. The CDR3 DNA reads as TGTGCCAGCTCTGCGGACAGGGAACTATTTGGCTACACCTTC.

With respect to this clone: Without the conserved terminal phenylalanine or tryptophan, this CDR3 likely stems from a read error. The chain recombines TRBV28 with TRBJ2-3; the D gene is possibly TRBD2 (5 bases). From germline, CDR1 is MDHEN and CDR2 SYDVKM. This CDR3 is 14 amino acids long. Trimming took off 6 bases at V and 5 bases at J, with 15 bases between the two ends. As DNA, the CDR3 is TGTGCCAGCAGCCTCGAGGGCCCCGGAGATACGCAGTATCTT. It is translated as CASSLEGPGDTQYL.

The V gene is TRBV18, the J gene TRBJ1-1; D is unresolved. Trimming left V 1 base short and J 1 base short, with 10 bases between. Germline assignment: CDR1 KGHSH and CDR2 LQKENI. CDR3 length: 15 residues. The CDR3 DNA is TGTGCCAGCTCACCACTCGACACAAGGAACACTGAAGCTTTCTTT. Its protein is CASSPLDTRNTEAFF.

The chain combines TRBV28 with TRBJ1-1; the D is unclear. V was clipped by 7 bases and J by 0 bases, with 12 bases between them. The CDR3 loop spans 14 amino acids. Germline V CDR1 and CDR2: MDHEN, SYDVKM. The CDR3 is CASTSTAMNTEAFF. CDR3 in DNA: TGTGCCAGCACTTCGACTGCAATGAACACTGAAGCTTTCTTT.

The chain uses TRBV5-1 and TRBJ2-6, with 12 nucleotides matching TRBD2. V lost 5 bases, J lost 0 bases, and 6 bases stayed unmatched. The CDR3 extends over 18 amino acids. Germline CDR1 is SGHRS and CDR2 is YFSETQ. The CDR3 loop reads CASSPGLAGSSGANVLTF. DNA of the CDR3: TGCGCCAGCAGTCCAGGACTAGCGGGAAGCTCTGGGGCCAACGTCCTGACTTTC.

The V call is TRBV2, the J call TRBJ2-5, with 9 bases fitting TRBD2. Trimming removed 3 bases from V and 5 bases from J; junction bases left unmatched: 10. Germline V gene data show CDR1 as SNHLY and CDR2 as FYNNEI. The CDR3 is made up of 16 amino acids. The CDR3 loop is CASSDLAGMSGETQYF. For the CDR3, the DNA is TGTGCCAGCAGTGACCTAGCGGGAATGAGCGGCGAGACCCAGTACTTC.

DNA for the CDR3: TGTGCCACCAGCGGACGGGACAGGCTGGGGGACACCATATATTTT. It yields the protein CATSGRDRLGDTIYF. V usage is TRBV15 and J usage is TRBJ1-3; 8 nucleotides align to TRBD1. Trimming removed 5 bases from V and 8 bases from J; junction bases left unmatched: 11. Germline V CDR1 and CDR2: LNHNV, YYDKDF (reference sequence). This CDR3 has 15 amino acids.

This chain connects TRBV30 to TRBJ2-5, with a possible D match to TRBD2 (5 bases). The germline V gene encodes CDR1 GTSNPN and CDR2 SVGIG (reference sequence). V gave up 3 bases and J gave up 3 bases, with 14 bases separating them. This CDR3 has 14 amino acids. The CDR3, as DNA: TGTGCCTGGAGCGGGGTCGATAGAGAAGAGACCCAGTACTTC. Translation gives CAWSGVDREETQYF.

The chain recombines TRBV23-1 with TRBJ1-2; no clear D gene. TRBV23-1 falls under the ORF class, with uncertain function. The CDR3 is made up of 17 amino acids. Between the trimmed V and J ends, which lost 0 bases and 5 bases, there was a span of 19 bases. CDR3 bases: TGCGCCAGCAGTCAATCGCCGACTTCCAGAGCAAAGTATGGCTACACCTTC. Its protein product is CASSQSPTSRAKYGYTF.

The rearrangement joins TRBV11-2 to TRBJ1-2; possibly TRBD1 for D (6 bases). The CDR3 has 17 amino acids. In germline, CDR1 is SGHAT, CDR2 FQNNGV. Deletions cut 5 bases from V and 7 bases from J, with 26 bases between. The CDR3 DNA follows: TGTGCCAGCAGCCCGTCAGAAGGACAGCTAAGTAGGGGTGGCTACACCTTC. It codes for CASSPSEGQLSRGGYTF.

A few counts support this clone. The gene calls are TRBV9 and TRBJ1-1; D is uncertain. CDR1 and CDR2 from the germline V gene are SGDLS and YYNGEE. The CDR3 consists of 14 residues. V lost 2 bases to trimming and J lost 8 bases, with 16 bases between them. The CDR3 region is CASSVGGSGREAFF. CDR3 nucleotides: TGTGCCAGCAGCGTGGGTGGCTCTGGGCGAGAAGCTTTCTTT. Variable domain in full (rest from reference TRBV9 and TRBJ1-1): DSGVTQTPKHLITATGQRVTLRCSPRSGDLSVYWYQQSLDQGLQFLIQYYNGEERAKGNILERFSAQQFPDLHSELNLSSLELGDSALYFCASSVGGSGREAFFGQGTRLTVV.

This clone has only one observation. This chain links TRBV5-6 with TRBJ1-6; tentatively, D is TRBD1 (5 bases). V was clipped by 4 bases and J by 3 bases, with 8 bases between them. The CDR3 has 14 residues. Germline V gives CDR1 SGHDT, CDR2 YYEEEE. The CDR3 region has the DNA TGTGCCAGCAGCGCGGGACTCTATAATTCACCCCTCCACTTT. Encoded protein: CASSAGLYNSPLHF.

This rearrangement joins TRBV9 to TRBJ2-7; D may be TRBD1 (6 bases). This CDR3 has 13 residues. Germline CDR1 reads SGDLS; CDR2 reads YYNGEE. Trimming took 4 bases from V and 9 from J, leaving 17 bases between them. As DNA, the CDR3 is TGTGCCAGCAGCCCAGGGACACCCCTCGCGCAGTACTTC. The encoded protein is CASSPGTPLAQYF.

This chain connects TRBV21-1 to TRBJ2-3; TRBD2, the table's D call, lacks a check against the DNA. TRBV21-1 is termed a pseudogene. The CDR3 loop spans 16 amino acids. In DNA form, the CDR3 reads TGTGCCAGCAAAATTACTAGCGGGAGTTGCACAGATACGCAGTATTTT. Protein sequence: CASKITSGSCTDTQYF.

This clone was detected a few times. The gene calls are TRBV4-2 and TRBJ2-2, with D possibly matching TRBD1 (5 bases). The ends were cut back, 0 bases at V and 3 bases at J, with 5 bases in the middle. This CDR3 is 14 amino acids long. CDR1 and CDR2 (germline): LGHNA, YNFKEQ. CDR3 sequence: CASSQEQDTGELFF. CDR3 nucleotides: TGTGCCAGCAGCCAAGAACAGGACACCGGGGAGCTGTTTTTT.

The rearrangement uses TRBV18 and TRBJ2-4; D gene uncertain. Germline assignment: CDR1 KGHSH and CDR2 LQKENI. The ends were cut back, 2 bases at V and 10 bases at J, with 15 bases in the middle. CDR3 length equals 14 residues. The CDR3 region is CASSPARLPGIQYF. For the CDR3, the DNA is TGTGCCAGCTCACCAGCTAGACTCCCTGGAATTCAGTACTTC.

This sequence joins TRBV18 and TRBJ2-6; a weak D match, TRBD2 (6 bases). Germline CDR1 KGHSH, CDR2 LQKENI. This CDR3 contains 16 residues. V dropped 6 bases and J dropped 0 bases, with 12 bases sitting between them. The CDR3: CASSPGLISGANVLTF. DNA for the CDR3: TGTGCCAGCTCTCCCGGACTAATCTCTGGGGCCAACGTCCTGACTTTC.

The CDR3 is CASTLGQFNTEAFF. CDR3 sequence (DNA): TGTGCCAGCACCCTCGGACAGTTTAACACTGAAGCTTTCTTT. This chain connects TRBV5-4 to TRBJ1-1, with D perhaps matching TRBD1 (6 bases). Germline CDR1 reads SGHNT; CDR2 reads YYREEE (reference sequence). V gave up 6 bases and J gave up 2 bases, with 14 bases separating them. The CDR3 totals 14 residues.

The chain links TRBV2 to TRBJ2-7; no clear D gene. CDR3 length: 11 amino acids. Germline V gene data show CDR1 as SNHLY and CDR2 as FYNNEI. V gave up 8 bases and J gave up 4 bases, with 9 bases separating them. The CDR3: CASHEAYEQYF. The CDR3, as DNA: TGTGCCAGCCATGAGGCGTACGAGCAGTACTTC.